These T cell receptor beta chains were read from a single sample in a study of T cell repertoires in cytomegalovirus infection. TCRdb passed the reads through MiXCR, listing each CDR3 protein once. The repertoire holds fewer than 300,000 distinct CDR3 sequences, roughly 24% seen once, with 14% in the top ten. What was sequenced was PBMCs. The receptor source for this set is a human donor in good health (CMV status not recorded). Some clones in this sample may be carry-over from other donors' samples. CDR3s include the opening cysteine and the closing phenylalanine or tryptophan. D genes are given only for firm matches. Clone size is given for some rows only: seen once, a few or many times, or a class if the clone is expanded.

V,J,D,size,length,CDR3,DNA
TRBV11-2,TRBJ1-1,.,few,13,CASSVKGNTEAFF,TGTGCCAGCAGCGTGAAGGGTAACACTGAAGCTTTCTTT
TRBV7-4,TRBJ2-5,.,.,12,CASSFLGETQYF,TGTGCCAGCAGCTTTCTTGGTGAGACCCAGTACTTC
TRBV30,TRBJ1-5,.,.,13,CAWSVGRIQPQHF,TGTGCCTGGAGTGTAGGGCGGATTCAGCCCCAGCATTTT
TRBV6-6,TRBJ2-1,TRBD2,.,15,CASNSPGGGGNEQFF,TGTGCCAGCAATAGTCCGGGAGGGGGGGGGAATGAGCAGTTCTTC
TRBV10-3,TRBJ2-3,.,.,16,CASQLGGAGSRDTQYF,TGTGCCTCCCAACTAGGGGGGGCTGGAAGCAGGGATACGCAGTATTTT
TRBV7-2,TRBJ2-7,.,few,12,CASSLEGWEQYF,TGTGCCAGCAGCTTAGAGGGGTGGGAGCAGTACTTC
TRBV29-1,TRBJ2-7,.,.,12,CSVEHTGDEQYF,TGCAGCGTGGAACATACCGGGGACGAGCAGTACTTC
TRBV9,TRBJ2-1,.,few,14,CASSVGSISNEQFF,TGTGCCAGCAGCGTAGGATCCATCTCCAATGAGCAGTTCTTC
TRBV6-2/TRBV6-3,TRBJ2-1,.,.,16,CASSYPMGDWRNEQFF,TGTGCCAGCAGTTACCCAATGGGGGACTGGCGAAATGAGCAGTTCTTC
TRBV6-2/TRBV6-3,TRBJ2-1,.,few,12,CASSYQGSEQFF,TGTGCCAGCAGTTACCAGGGTAGTGAGCAGTTCTTC
TRBV12-3/TRBV12-4,TRBJ2-1,.,few,11,CASRYIHEQFF,TGTGCCAGCAGGTATATCCATGAGCAGTTCTTC
TRBV20-1,TRBJ1-5,.,.,16,CSARRAGRNSNQPQHF,TGCAGTGCTAGGCGGGCAGGTCGAAATAGCAATCAGCCCCAGCATTTT
TRBV7-2,TRBJ2-5,.,.,14,CASSVQSGQETQYF,TGTGCCAGCAGTGTCCAAAGCGGGCAAGAGACCCAGTACTTC
TRBV2,TRBJ2-7,TRBD1,.,15,CASSEADRAKYEQYF,TGTGCCAGCAGTGAAGCGGACAGGGCGAAGTACGAGCAGTACTTC
TRBV7-6,TRBJ2-5,TRBD1,many,14,CASSFLTGPETQYF,TGTGCCAGCAGCTTCCTGACAGGGCCAGAGACCCAGTACTTC
TRBV29-1,TRBJ2-5,TRBD1,few,14,CSVVGKTGQETQYF,TGCAGCGTTGTGGGGAAGACAGGGCAAGAGACCCAGTACTTC
TRBV7-2,TRBJ1-1,.,.,14,CASSLWGQNTEAFF,TGTGCCAGCAGCTTATGGGGTCAGAACACTGAAGCTTTCTTT
TRBV7-9,TRBJ2-7,TRBD1,many,15,CASSRQGAFSHEQYF,TGTGCCAGCAGCCGACAGGGGGCCTTTTCCCACGAGCAGTACTTC
TRBV7-2,TRBJ1-5,TRBD1,many,15,CASSVDRGLGQPQHF,TGTGCCAGCAGCGTGGACAGGGGGCTTGGTCAGCCCCAGCATTTT
TRBV28,TRBJ2-5,.,many,13,CASSRQLQETQYF,TGTGCCAGCAGCAGACAACTTCAAGAGACCCAGTACTTC
TRBV4-1,TRBJ1-1,.,few,12,CASSQAATEAFF,TGCGCCAGCAGCCAAGCCGCCACTGAAGCTTTCTTT
TRBV10-3,TRBJ2-7,TRBD2,.,15,CAIKSGAGGLYEQYF,TGTGCCATCAAGTCCGGGGCGGGGGGGCTCTACGAGCAGTACTTC
TRBV7-8,TRBJ1-5,.,.,16,CASSLTTTYSNQPQHF,TGTGCCAGCAGCTTGACGACAACCTATAGCAATCAGCCCCAGCATTTT
TRBV25-1,TRBJ1-1,TRBD1,many,15,CASSVPGQGVTEAFF,TGTGCCAGCAGTGTACCGGGACAGGGAGTCACTGAAGCTTTCTTT
TRBV6-5,TRBJ1-1,TRBD1,.,13,CASSRRDRGGAFF,TGTGCCAGCAGCCGACGGGACAGGGGGGGAGCTTTCTTT
TRBV4-3,TRBJ2-2,.,few,16,CASSQDSRASNGELFF,TGCGCCAGCAGCCAAGATAGCAGGGCTTCGAACGGGGAGCTGTTTTTT
TRBV7-2,TRBJ2-1,TRBD2,.,17,CASSLRMASGSFNEQFF,TGTGCCAGCAGCTTAAGAATGGCTAGCGGGAGTTTCAATGAGCAGTTCTTC
TRBV7-2,TRBJ2-3,.,many,12,CASSLLADTQYF,TGTGCCAGCAGCCTACTTGCAGATACGCAGTATTTT
TRBV7-2,TRBJ2-2,TRBD2,.,17,CASSRAQREGRIGELFF,TGTGCCAGCAGCAGGGCCCAGCGGGAGGGCCGGATCGGGGAGCTGTTTTTT
TRBV28,TRBJ2-7,TRBD2,few,14,CASRGSGTTYEQYF,TGTGCCAGCAGGGGAAGCGGGACTACCTACGAGCAGTACTTC
TRBV19,TRBJ1-5,TRBD1,.,17,CASSTNRQGMGNQPQHF,TGTGCCAGTAGTACCAATAGACAGGGCATGGGCAATCAGCCCCAGCATTTT
TRBV6-2/TRBV6-3,TRBJ2-7,TRBD1,few,15,CASSLAPGTGIEQYF,TGTGCCAGCAGTCTTGCCCCCGGGACAGGGATCGAGCAGTACTTC
TRBV30,TRBJ2-6,TRBD2,.,19,CAWRDWTSGRISGANVLTF,TGTGCCTGGAGGGACTGGACTAGCGGGCGTATCTCTGGGGCCAACGTCCTGACTTTC
TRBV11-2,TRBJ1-6,TRBD1,few,14,CASSEQGLNSPLHF,TGTGCCAGCAGCGAACAGGGGTTGAATTCACCCCTCCACTTT
TRBV29-1,TRBJ1-5,.,.,13,CSAYGGMGQPQHF,TGCAGCGCCTACGGGGGAATGGGTCAGCCCCAGCATTTT
TRBV28,TRBJ1-5,TRBD1,few,16,CASSSRQGRVNQPQHF,TGTGCCAGCAGTTCCAGACAGGGGCGGGTCAATCAGCCCCAGCATTTT
TRBV30,TRBJ2-7,.,.,14,CAWSVLGFVYEQYF,TGTGCCTGGAGTGTACTTGGTTTCGTCTACGAGCAGTACTTC
TRBV6-5,TRBJ1-2,.,.,14,CASSYSWKNYGYTF,TGTGCCAGCAGTTACTCGTGGAAGAACTATGGCTACACCTTC
TRBV28,TRBJ2-7,TRBD1,.,14,CASSSPGQGEEQYF,TGTGCCAGCAGCTCACCGGGACAGGGGGAAGAGCAGTACTTC
TRBV7-8,TRBJ1-4,.,many,13,CASSSEIPEKLFF,TGTGCCAGCAGCTCGGAGATACCTGAAAAACTGTTTTTT
TRBV12-3/TRBV12-4,TRBJ2-7,TRBD1,.,15,CASRIGQGATYEQYF,TGTGCCAGCAGGATAGGACAGGGGGCCACCTACGAGCAGTACTTC
TRBV7-2,TRBJ2-2,.,many,14,CASSLASRTGELFF,TGTGCCAGCAGCTTAGCGTCGCGCACCGGGGAGCTGTTTTTT
TRBV7-2,TRBJ2-3,.,many,11,CAKTVLGTQYF,TGTGCCAAGACAGTTTTGGGGACGCAGTATTTT
TRBV28,TRBJ2-6,TRBD2,few,18,CASSPGLAGVYGANVLTF,TGTGCCAGCAGCCCAGGACTAGCGGGGGTCTACGGGGCCAACGTCCTGACTTTC
TRBV6-6,TRBJ2-1,.,many,16,CASSGKGRERYNEQFF,TGTGCCAGCAGCGGAAAAGGACGGGAGAGGTACAATGAGCAGTTCTTC
TRBV20-1,TRBJ2-1,TRBD2,.,16,CSALHRASGSGNEQFF,TGCAGTGCCCTTCATCGGGCTAGCGGGAGTGGCAATGAGCAGTTCTTC
TRBV10-3,TRBJ2-1,TRBD2,.,15,CAITGLAGGYNEQFF,TGTGCCATCACCGGACTAGCGGGAGGGTACAATGAGCAGTTCTTC
TRBV20-1,TRBJ1-5,.,.,13,CSAFRVGNQPQHF,TGCAGTGCTTTCAGGGTCGGCAATCAGCCCCAGCATTTT
TRBV20-1,TRBJ2-7,TRBD2,.,14,CSARLREGHNEQYF,TGCAGTGCCAGACTCCGGGAGGGCCACAACGAGCAGTACTTC
TRBV19,TRBJ2-1,.,few,17,CASSTGEGRSSYNEQFF,TGTGCCAGTAGTACTGGAGAGGGTCGGAGTTCCTACAATGAGCAGTTCTTC
TRBV28,TRBJ1-6,.,.,15,CASSLWGAGAPPLHF,TGTGCCAGCAGTTTATGGGGCGCCGGGGCGCCACCCCTCCACTTT
TRBV6-5,TRBJ2-7,TRBD2,.,13,CASSPSGTSGRDF,TGTGCCAGCAGTCCCTCCGGGACTAGCGGGAGAGACTTC
TRBV6-2/TRBV6-3,TRBJ2-7,.,few,13,CASTTGPRGEQYF,TGTGCCAGCACTACCGGGCCAAGGGGAGAGCAGTACTTC
TRBV20-1,TRBJ2-4,TRBD1,.,14,CSARDLTGGDIQYF,TGCAGTGCTAGAGATCTGACAGGGGGAGACATTCAGTACTTC